This T cell receptor beta chain was sequenced during a study of regulatory T cells in long-lasting Graves disease. The sample holds many counts of this clonotype. Library construction for TCR beta used iRepertoire HTBI primers and Arm-PCR of CDR3 regions. TCRdb reprocessed the multiplex PCR reads via MiXCR and lists one record per CDR3 protein. The sample holds under 800,000 distinct CDR3 sequences, around 17% seen once. Germline V gene lookup returns CDR1 SNHLY and CDR2 FYNNEI. The CDR3 runs to 15 residues. V shed 5 bases, J shed 8 bases, and the junction held 8 bases outside the gene matches. Time point: newly diagnosed GD, antithyroid drugs for less than 3 months. PBMCs provided the RNA from which the TCR library was made. The data also belong to a second study, concerning T cells in Graves' hyperthyroidism and ophthalmopathy.

Specimen: peripheral blood mononuclear cells (PBMCs), collected at new diagnosis, from a patient treated with antithyroid drugs. This clonotype originated in a woman in her 30s with Graves disease. V gene TRBV2 combines with J gene TRBJ2-1; the match to TRBD2 covers 11 bases. The CDR3 is CASSTLAGVLDEQFF. CDR3 in DNA: TGTGCCAGCAGTACACTAGCGGGAGTTTTGGATGAGCAGTTCTTC.